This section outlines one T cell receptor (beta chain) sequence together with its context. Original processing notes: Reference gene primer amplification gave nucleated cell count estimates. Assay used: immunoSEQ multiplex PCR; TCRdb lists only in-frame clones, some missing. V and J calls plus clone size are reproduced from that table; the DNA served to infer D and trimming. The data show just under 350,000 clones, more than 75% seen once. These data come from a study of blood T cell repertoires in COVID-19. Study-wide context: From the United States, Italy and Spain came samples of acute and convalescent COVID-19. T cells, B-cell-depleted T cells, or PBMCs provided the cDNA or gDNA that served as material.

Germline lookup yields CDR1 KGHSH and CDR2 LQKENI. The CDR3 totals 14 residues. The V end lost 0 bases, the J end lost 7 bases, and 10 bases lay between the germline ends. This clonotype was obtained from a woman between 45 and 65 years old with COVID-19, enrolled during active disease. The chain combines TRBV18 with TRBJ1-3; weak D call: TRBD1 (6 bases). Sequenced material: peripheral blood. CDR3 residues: CASSPPHRGNTIYF. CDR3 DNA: TGTGCCAGCTCACCACCCCATAGGGGGAACACCATATATTTT.